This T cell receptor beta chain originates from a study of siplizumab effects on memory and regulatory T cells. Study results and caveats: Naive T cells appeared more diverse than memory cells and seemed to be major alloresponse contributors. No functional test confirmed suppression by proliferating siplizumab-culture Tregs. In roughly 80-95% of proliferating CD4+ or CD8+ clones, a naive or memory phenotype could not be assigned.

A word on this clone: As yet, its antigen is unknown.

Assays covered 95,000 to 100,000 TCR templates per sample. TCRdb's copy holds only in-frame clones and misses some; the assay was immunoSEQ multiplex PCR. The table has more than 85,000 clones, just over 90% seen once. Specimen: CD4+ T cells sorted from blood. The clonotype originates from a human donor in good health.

CDR3 amino acids: CAWSRNSGETQYF. For the CDR3, the DNA is TGTGCCTGGAGCCGTAACAGTGGGGAGACCCAGTACTTC. The chain employs TRBV30 and TRBJ2-5, with D uncertain. This CDR3 region has 13 residues. Trimming left V 3 bases short and J 5 bases short, with 13 bases between. Germline CDR1 is GTSNPN and CDR2 is SVGIG (reference sequence).